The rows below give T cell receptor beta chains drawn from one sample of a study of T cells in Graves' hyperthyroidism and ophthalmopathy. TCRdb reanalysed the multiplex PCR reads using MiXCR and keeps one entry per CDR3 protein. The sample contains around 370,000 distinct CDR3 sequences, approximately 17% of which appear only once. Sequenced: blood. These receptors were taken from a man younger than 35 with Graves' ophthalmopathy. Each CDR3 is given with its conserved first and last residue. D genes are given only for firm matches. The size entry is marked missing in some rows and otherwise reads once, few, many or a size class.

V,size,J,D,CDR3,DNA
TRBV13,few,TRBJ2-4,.,CASSSTGNPLNIQYF,TGTGCCAGCAGCTCGACAGGCAACCCCTTAAACATTCAGTACTTC
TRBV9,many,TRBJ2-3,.,CASSVASDTQYF,TGTGCCAGCAGCGTAGCTTCAGATACGCAGTATTTT
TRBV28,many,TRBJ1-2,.,CASSLLGAPNYGYTF,TGTGCCAGCAGTTTACTTGGGGCCCCTAACTATGGCTACACCTTC
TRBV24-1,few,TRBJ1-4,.,CATSDPQGGSEKLFF,TGTGCCACCAGTGATCCCCAAGGGGGTTCGGAAAAACTGTTTTTT
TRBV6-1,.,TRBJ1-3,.,CASSDGHGISGNTIYF,TGTGCCAGCAGTGACGGGCACGGAATCTCTGGAAACACCATATATTTT
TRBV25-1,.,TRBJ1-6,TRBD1,CASSETGIFSPLHF,TGTGCCAGCAGTGAGACAGGGATATTTTCACCCCTCCACTTT
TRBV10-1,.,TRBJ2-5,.,CASSEGGTAETQYF,TGCGCCAGCAGTGAGGGAGGGACGGCAGAGACCCAGTACTTC
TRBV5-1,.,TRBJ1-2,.,CASSLGVELGYTF,TGCGCCAGCAGCTTGGGAGTTGAGTTAGGCTACACCTTC
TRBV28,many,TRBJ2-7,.,CASSPPYSSYEQYF,TGTGCCAGCTCTCCCCCTTATAGCTCCTACGAGCAGTACTTC
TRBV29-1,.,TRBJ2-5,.,CSGGGGPYQETQYF,TGCAGCGGGGGTGGCGGTCCTTACCAAGAGACCCAGTACTTC
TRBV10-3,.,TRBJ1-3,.,CAISRSLISGNTIYF,TGTGCCATCAGCCGATCTCTGATCTCTGGAAACACCATATATTTT
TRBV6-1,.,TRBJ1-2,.,CASSSSGQHRYGYTF,TGTGCCAGCAGTTCCTCCGGACAGCATAGATATGGCTACACCTTC
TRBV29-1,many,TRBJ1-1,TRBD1,CSVGAGGWSTEAFF,TGCAGCGTTGGAGCAGGGGGCTGGTCGACTGAAGCTTTCTTT
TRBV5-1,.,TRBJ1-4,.,CASSLDPWGNEKLFF,TGTGCCAGCAGCTTGGATCCATGGGGTAATGAAAAACTGTTTTTT
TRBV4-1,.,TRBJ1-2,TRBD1,CASSPTGTGGYGYTF,TGCGCCAGCAGCCCTACCGGGACAGGGGGCTATGGCTACACCTTC
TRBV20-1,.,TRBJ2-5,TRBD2,CSARGLAGETQYF,TGCAGTGCTAGAGGACTAGCGGGAGAGACCCAGTACTTC
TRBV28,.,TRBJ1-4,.,CASSPSSGANEKLFF,TGTGCCAGCAGTCCCTCTTCCGGGGCTAATGAAAAACTGTTTTTT
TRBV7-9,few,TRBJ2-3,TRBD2,CASSYWGREVTDTQYF,TGTGCCAGCAGCTATTGGGGGAGGGAAGTCACAGATACGCAGTATTTT
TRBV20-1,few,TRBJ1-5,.,CSALSGEPQHF,TGCAGTGCCCTATCAGGGGAGCCCCAGCATTTT
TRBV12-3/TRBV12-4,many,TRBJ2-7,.,CASSLGIYEQYF,TGTGCCAGCAGTTTAGGCATCTACGAGCAGTACTTC
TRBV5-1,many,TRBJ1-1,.,CASQAQNTEAFF,TGCGCCAGCCAGGCACAGAACACTGAAGCTTTCTTT
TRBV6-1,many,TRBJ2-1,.,CASSIRQIAYNEQFF,TGTGCCAGCTCTATACGACAGATCGCCTACAATGAGCAGTTCTTC
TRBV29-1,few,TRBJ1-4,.,CSARGKANEKLFF,TGCAGCGCCAGAGGGAAGGCTAATGAAAAACTGTTTTTT
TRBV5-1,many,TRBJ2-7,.,CASSPGAWEQYF,TGCGCCAGCAGTCCAGGGGCGTGGGAGCAGTACTTC
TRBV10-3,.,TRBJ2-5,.,CAISESGGQETQYF,TGTGCCATCAGTGAGTCGGGGGGCCAAGAGACCCAGTACTTC
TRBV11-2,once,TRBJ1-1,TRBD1,CASSFNRDRDDTEAFF,TGTGCCAGCAGCTTTAACCGGGACAGGGACGACACTGAAGCTTTCTTT
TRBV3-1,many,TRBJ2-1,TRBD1,CASSPPGTGGDEQFF,TGTGCCAGCAGCCCACCCGGGACAGGGGGCGATGAGCAGTTCTTC
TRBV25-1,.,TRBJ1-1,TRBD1,CASSDFGDRGNTEAFF,TGTGCCAGCAGTGACTTTGGGGACAGGGGGAACACTGAAGCTTTCTTT
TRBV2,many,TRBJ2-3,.,CASSEQAADTQYF,TGTGCCAGCAGTGAACAGGCGGCAGATACGCAGTATTTT
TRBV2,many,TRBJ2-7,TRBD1,CASSGDRDHEQYF,TGTGCCAGCAGTGGGGACAGGGACCACGAGCAGTACTTC
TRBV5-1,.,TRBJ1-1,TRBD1,CASSPGTGVENTEAFF,TGCGCCAGCAGCCCCGGGACAGGGGTGGAGAACACTGAAGCTTTCTTT
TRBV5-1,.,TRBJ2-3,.,CASSPARGPDTQYF,TGCGCCAGCAGTCCAGCCAGGGGCCCAGATACGCAGTATTTT
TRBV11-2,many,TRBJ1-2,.,CASSLDPDRLYGYTF,TGTGCCAGCAGCTTAGATCCCGACAGGCTCTATGGCTACACCTTC
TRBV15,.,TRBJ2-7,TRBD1,CATSRDPRQGPYEQYF,TGTGCCACCAGCAGAGATCCGAGACAGGGCCCCTACGAGCAGTACTTC
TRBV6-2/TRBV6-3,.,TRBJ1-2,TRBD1,CASRRQGHYTF,TGTGCCAGCAGACGACAGGGCCACTACACCTTC
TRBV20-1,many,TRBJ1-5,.,CSAFGGAQPQHF,TGCAGTGCTTTCGGGGGGGCCCAGCCCCAGCATTTT
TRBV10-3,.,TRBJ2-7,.,CAISRGQYEQYF,TGTGCCATCAGCCGCGGACAGTACGAGCAGTACTTC
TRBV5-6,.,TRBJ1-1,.,CASSLKPNTEAFF,TGTGCCAGCAGCTTGAAGCCGAACACTGAAGCTTTCTTT
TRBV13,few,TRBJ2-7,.,CASSLGLGQPSYEQYF,TGTGCCAGCAGCTTAGGCCTCGGGCAGCCCTCCTACGAGCAGTACTTC
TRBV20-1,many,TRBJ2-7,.,CSAVTPGQEYEQYF,TGCAGTGCCGTAACTCCGGGTCAGGAGTACGAGCAGTACTTC
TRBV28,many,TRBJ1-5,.,CASSFQGRYNQPQHF,TGTGCCAGCAGTTTCCAGGGGAGGTACAATCAGCCCCAGCATTTT
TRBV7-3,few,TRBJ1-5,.,CASSLWGRRGGGPQHF,TGTGCCAGCAGCTTATGGGGCAGGCGGGGTGGGGGGCCCCAGCATTTT
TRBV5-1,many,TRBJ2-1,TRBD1,CASSVRDRYYNEQFF,TGCGCCAGCAGCGTCCGGGACAGGTACTACAATGAGCAGTTCTTC
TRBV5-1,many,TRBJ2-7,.,CASSLDVYEQYF,TGCGCCAGCAGCTTGGACGTCTACGAGCAGTACTTC
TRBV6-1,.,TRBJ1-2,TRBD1,CASSASPTGSYGYTF,TGTGCCAGCAGTGCTTCGCCGACAGGGTCCTATGGCTACACCTTC
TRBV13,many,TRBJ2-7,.,CASSVIPQDEQYF,TGTGCCAGCAGCGTCATCCCCCAGGACGAGCAGTACTTC
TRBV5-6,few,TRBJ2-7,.,CASSLMAGVMSYEQYF,TGTGCCAGCAGCTTGATGGCAGGGGTTATGTCCTACGAGCAGTACTTC
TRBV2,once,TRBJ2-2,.,CASSEMRTGELFF,TGTGCCAGCAGTGAAATGAGGACCGGGGAGCTGTTTTTT
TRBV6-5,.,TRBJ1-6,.,CASSYPQINSPLHF,TGTGCCAGCAGTTATCCCCAAATTAACTCACCCCTCCACTTT